Listed below are T cell receptor beta chains from one sample, sequenced in a study of beta chain features in type 1 diabetes. Libraries were prepared by immunoSEQ multiplex PCR; TCRdb keeps only in-frame clonotypes and omits some of them. The table records under 300,000 clones, 11% of them present only once. Sample: naive CD4+ T cells from blood. Receptor source: a young man with type 1 diabetes. CDR3s include the opening cysteine and the closing phenylalanine or tryptophan. The D gene is left open where the match is weak. Only some rows state a clone size, as once, few, many or a class for expanded clones.

j_call v_call clone_size d_call cdr3_aa cdr3_nt
TRBJ1-1 TRBV30 few NA CATVTDTEAFF TGTGCCACGGTAACGGACACTGAAGCTTTCTTT
TRBJ2-1 TRBV4-3 NA NA CASSQDALGAISPSSYNEQFF TGCGCCAGCAGCCAAGATGCATTGGGGGCGATTTCCCCGAGCTCCTACAATGAGCAGTTCTTC
TRBJ2-3 TRBV4-1 NA TRBD2 CASSLGLDLPDTQYF TGCGCCAGCAGCCTAGGACTAGATCTCCCGGATACGCAGTATTTT
TRBJ1-2 TRBV7-2 NA TRBD1 CASSRRGQGSGYTF TGTGCCAGCAGCCGTCGGGGACAGGGATCGGGCTACACCTTC
TRBJ1-1 TRBV18 NA TRBD1 CASSPGQLNTEAFF TGTGCCAGCTCACCGGGACAGCTTAACACTGAAGCTTTCTTT
TRBJ2-7 TRBV2 NA NA CASSFKSGEQYF TGTGCCAGCAGCTTCAAGTCGGGGGAGCAGTACTTC
TRBJ1-1 TRBV7-2 few NA CASSSQMNTEAFF TGTGCCAGCAGCTCACAGATGAACACTGAAGCTTTCTTT
TRBJ2-6 TRBV15 few NA CATSRRLMSSGANVLTF TGTGCCACCAGCCGCCGCCTGATGAGCTCTGGGGCCAACGTCCTGACTTTC
TRBJ2-1 TRBV12-5 once TRBD2 CASGLGLAAYNEQFF TGTGCTAGTGGTCTCGGACTAGCGGCGTACAATGAGCAGTTCTTC
TRBJ2-4 TRBV28 NA NA CASSPDRYIQYF TGTGCCAGCAGCCCAGACAGATACATTCAGTACTTC
TRBJ2-3 TRBV25-1 few TRBD2 CASSESRTSPSTDTQYF TGTGCCAGCAGTGAATCACGGACTAGCCCTAGCACAGATACGCAGTATTTT
TRBJ1-1 TRBV28 NA TRBD1 CASSLWGLGQGDTEAFF TGTGCCAGCAGTTTATGGGGATTAGGACAGGGTGACACTGAAGCTTTCTTT
TRBJ2-5 TRBV11-2 NA TRBD1 CASSLSSQGATVETQYF TGTGCCAGCAGCTTAAGTTCCCAGGGGGCGACAGTAGAGACCCAGTACTTC
TRBJ1-5 TRBV6-5 few NA CASSAAASNQPQHF TGTGCCAGCAGCGCCGCGGCGAGCAATCAGCCCCAGCATTTT
TRBJ2-1 TRBV18 NA TRBD2 CASSPEWVAGEQFF TGTGCCAGCTCACCGGAATGGGTAGCGGGTGAGCAGTTCTTC
TRBJ1-1 TRBV28 few NA CASKLESTEAFF TGTGCCAGCAAGTTGGAGAGCACTGAAGCTTTCTTT
TRBJ1-6 TRBV29-1 NA NA CSVAVAGGSPLHF TGCAGCGTTGCAGTGGCCGGCGGTTCACCCCTCCACTTT
TRBJ2-7 TRBV4-1 NA NA CASSHFLHVPSYEQYF TGCGCCAGCAGCCACTTCTTGCATGTACCTAGCTACGAGCAGTACTTC
TRBJ2-5 TRBV5-1 NA NA CASSTSQEAGETQYF TGCGCCAGCAGCACCTCGCAGGAGGCGGGAGAGACCCAGTACTTC
TRBJ2-1 TRBV25-1 NA NA CASSDSAGPIEQFF TGTGCCAGCAGTGATTCGGCGGGGCCTATTGAGCAGTTCTTC
TRBJ1-1 TRBV7-2 few NA CASSLEQNTEAFF TGTGCCAGCAGCTTAGAACAGAACACTGAAGCTTTCTTT
TRBJ1-2 TRBV7-9 NA NA CASSLSYRAANYGYTF TGTGCCAGCAGCTTAAGTTACAGGGCGGCTAACTATGGCTACACCTTC
TRBJ2-1 TRBV5-1 NA NA CASSLSVQGNEQFF TGCGCCAGCAGCTTGTCAGTTCAGGGGAATGAGCAGTTCTTC
TRBJ1-4 TRBV15 NA NA CATSREQSEKLFF TGTGCCACCAGCAGAGAGCAGTCAGAAAAACTGTTTTTT
TRBJ1-2 TRBV29-1 NA NA CSVDPYRSGYTF TGCAGCGTTGACCCATACCGGAGCGGCTACACCTTC
TRBJ2-7 TRBV5-1 NA NA CASSLAGSYEQYF TGCGCCAGCAGCTTGGCAGGATCCTACGAGCAGTACTTC
TRBJ2-1 TRBV5-6 few TRBD2 CASSHTAGDPGNEQFF TGTGCCAGCAGCCATACAGCGGGGGACCCCGGGAATGAGCAGTTCTTC
TRBJ1-5 TRBV2 NA NA CASSEMTPTGQPQHF TGTGCCAGCAGTGAGATGACCCCTACGGGTCAGCCCCAGCATTTT
TRBJ1-5 TRBV10-3 NA TRBD1 CAISEHRTGRNQPQHF TGTGCCATCAGTGAACATAGGACAGGGCGGAATCAGCCCCAGCATTTT
TRBJ2-3 TRBV6-5 NA TRBD2 CASRLVRGGTDTQYF TGTGCCAGCAGGCTAGTCCGGGGGGGCACGGATACGCAGTATTTT
TRBJ2-6 TRBV5-1 few NA CASSFLGSGANVLTF TGCGCCAGCAGCTTTCTAGGCTCTGGGGCCAACGTCCTGACTTTC
TRBJ2-1 TRBV11-2 NA NA CASSLARGSYNEQFF TGTGCCAGCAGTCTCGCGCGAGGCTCCTACAATGAGCAGTTCTTC
TRBJ2-1 TRBV11-2 NA NA CASSLTGFDEQFF TGTGCCAGCAGCTTAACAGGGTTCGATGAGCAGTTCTTC
TRBJ1-2 TRBV2 few NA CASSGSSNYGYTF TGTGCCAGCTCGGGGAGTTCCAACTATGGCTACACCTTC
TRBJ2-7 TRBV5-1 few NA CASSSPGSEQYF TGCGCCAGCAGCTCCCCCGGGAGCGAGCAGTACTTC
TRBJ1-6 TRBV7-9 NA NA CASSWELNSPLHF TGTGCCAGCAGTTGGGAGTTGAATTCACCCCTCCACTTT
TRBJ2-2 TRBV27 NA TRBD1 CASRPGQGWTGELFF TGTGCCAGCAGGCCGGGACAGGGATGGACCGGGGAGCTGTTTTTT
TRBJ2-7 TRBV30 few NA CAWRTSGVLYEQYF TGTGCCTGGAGGACCTCGGGGGTCCTCTACGAGCAGTACTTC
TRBJ2-1 TRBV15 few TRBD1 CATRYRDSYYEQFF TGTGCCACCAGATACCGGGACAGTTACTATGAGCAGTTCTTC
TRBJ2-3 TRBV2 few NA CASSPGGPDTQYF TGTGCCAGCAGTCCAGGGGGGCCAGATACGCAGTATTTT
TRBJ2-6 TRBV19 NA TRBD1 CASSLRDRALSGANVLTF TGTGCCAGTAGTCTCCGGGACAGGGCTCTCTCTGGGGCCAACGTCCTGACTTTC
TRBJ1-6 TRBV7-3 NA NA CASGPGDLKALHF TGTGCCAGCGGCCCGGGGGACTTAAAAGCCCTCCACTTT
TRBJ2-3 TRBV9 few NA CASTRSGSTDTQYF TGTGCCAGTACGAGAAGCGGGAGCACAGATACGCAGTATTTT
TRBJ2-5 TRBV27 NA TRBD1 CASSLPGQGRETQYF TGTGCCAGCAGTTTACCGGGACAGGGTAGAGAGACCCAGTACTTC
TRBJ1-2 TRBV4-3 NA TRBD1 CASSPSQGARRGYTF TGCGCCAGCAGCCCGTCACAGGGGGCTCGCCGGGGCTACACCTTC
TRBJ2-1 TRBV28 few TRBD2 CASSTPGGRPNEQFF TGTGCCAGCAGTACCCCGGGCGGGAGACCCAATGAGCAGTTCTTC
TRBJ2-1 TRBV4-3 NA TRBD2 CASSQGKGLPYNEQFF TGCGCCAGCAGCCAAGGGAAGGGACTACCGTACAATGAGCAGTTCTTC
TRBJ1-2 TRBV25-1 NA TRBD1 CASSARQGVPSNYGYTF TGTGCCAGCAGTGCCCGACAGGGGGTCCCTTCTAACTATGGCTACACCTTC
TRBJ1-1 TRBV7-3 few TRBD1 CASSPTGTGNTEAFF TGTGCCAGCAGCCCAACCGGGACAGGGAATACTGAAGCTTTCTTT
TRBJ2-5 TRBV7-2 NA NA CASSSGQQETQYF TGTGCCAGCAGCTCCGGACAGCAAGAGACCCAGTACTTC
TRBJ1-6 TRBV30 few NA CAWSVGGSGTPLHF TGTGCCTGGAGTGTAGGCGGCTCCGGGACACCCCTCCACTTT
TRBJ2-5 TRBV7-9 NA NA CASSLGGFQETQYF TGTGCCAGCAGCTTAGGAGGGTTCCAAGAGACCCAGTACTTC
TRBJ1-4 TRBV29-1 NA TRBD1 CSVGDSATNEKLFF TGCAGCGTTGGGGACAGTGCAACTAATGAAAAACTGTTTTTT
TRBJ2-5 TRBV10-3 NA TRBD2 CAISERGGAETQYF TGTGCCATCAGTGAGCGGGGGGGAGCGGAGACCCAGTACTTC
TRBJ2-2 TRBV7-9 few NA CASSLGRAYGELFF TGTGCCAGCAGCTTAGGCAGGGCGTACGGGGAGCTGTTTTTT
TRBJ1-3 TRBV4-1 NA TRBD1 CASSPGQGSGNTIYF TGCGCCAGCAGCCCGGGACAGGGATCAGGAAACACCATATATTTT
TRBJ1-1 TRBV27 NA NA CASSRPPGHYMNTEAFF TGTGCCAGCAGTAGACCCCCGGGACATTATATGAACACTGAAGCTTTCTTT